The 14 T cell receptor beta chains presented below share a single source sample, sequenced in a study of OX40 agonist ivuxolimab in advanced cancers. TCRdb keeps only in-frame clones here, not all; method: immunoSEQ multiplex PCR. In the table there are roughly 60,000 clones, 90% to 95% of which are singletons. The sample was CD4+ or CD8+ T cells sorted from blood, taken in a trial of the OX40 agonist ivuxolimab. Receptor source: an adult with an advanced solid tumor such as melanoma, head and neck, liver or kidney cancer.

The CDR3 nucleotides read TGTGCCAGTAGTATCATCCCGACTGATACCATATATTTT. Translating it yields CASSIIPTDTIYF. V is TRBV19 and J is TRBJ1-3; D uncertain. Germline V gives CDR1 LNHDA, CDR2 SQIVND (reference sequence). V was cut by 3 bases and J by 10 bases, with 13 bases left in between. The length of the CDR3 is 13 residues.

This sequence joins TRBV10-3 and TRBJ2-3; D call uncertain. This CDR3 contains 17 residues. Between the trimmed V and J ends, which lost 0 bases and 1 base, there was a span of 14 bases. From germline, CDR1 is ENHRY and CDR2 SYGVKD. Here the CDR3 DNA reads TGTGCCATCAGTGAGTCTCCTTCTATTATAGGCACAGATACGCAGTATTTT. It specifies CAISESPSIIGTDTQYF.

The rearrangement joins TRBV9 to TRBJ1-2, with D hard to call. With 4 bases removed from V and 1 base from J, the gap between germline ends came to 17 bases. CDR3 length: 16 amino acids. CDR1 is SGDLS and CDR2 is YYNGEE in the germline V gene. Written as DNA, the CDR3 is TGTGCCAGCAGCCCTCCCTGGGGTCAAGATAACTATGGCTACACCTTC. It is translated as CASSPPWGQDNYGYTF.

This chain links TRBV7-8 with TRBJ2-5; possibly TRBD1 for D (5 bases). Trimming left V 5 bases short and J 5 bases short, with 18 bases between. The CDR3 has 15 amino acids. Looked up from germline, CDR1 is SGHVS and CDR2 is FQNEAQ. The CDR3 loop reads CASSPPQDPEETQYF. The CDR3 DNA reads TGTGCCAGCAGCCCTCCACAGGACCCGGAGGAGACCCAGTACTTC.

The V call is TRBV5-1, the J call TRBJ2-5, with no clear D. Germline loops: CDR1 SGHRS, CDR2 YFSETQ. This CDR3 spans 11 amino acids. V was clipped by 4 bases and J by 1 base, with 2 bases between them. The CDR3 coding sequence is TGCGCCAGCAGCGCCCAAGAGACCCAGTACTTC. Translation: CASSAQETQYF.

The CDR3 spells CASSSIVGSITEAFF. The CDR3 coding sequence is TGTGCCAGCAGCTCCATTGTTGGGAGTATCACTGAAGCTTTCTTT. This chain links TRBV11-3 with TRBJ1-1; D uncertain. Trimming pared 4 bases from V and 4 bases from J, leaving 16 bases between. Germline V CDR1 and CDR2: SGHNT, YENEEA. The CDR3 contains 15 residues.

V is TRBV29-1 and J is TRBJ1-2; no clear D. The CDR3 length is 14 residues. Germline V gene data show CDR1 as SQVTM and CDR2 as ANQGSEA. V was shortened by 0 bases and J by 9 bases, with 17 bases between the two germline ends. CDR3 bases: TGCAGCGTTGAAGAGTGGGGTCAGGTGGTGAGCTACACCTTC. Amino acids: CSVEEWGQVVSYTF.

The chain couples TRBV7-9 to TRBJ2-1, with TRBD2 matching 7 bases. CDR3 size: 14 residues. The trim removed 0 bases at V and 5 bases at J, leaving 1 base unmatched. Germline lookup yields CDR1 SEHNR and CDR2 FQNEAQ (reference sequence). This CDR3 is CASSLAGGDNEQFF. CDR3 DNA sequence: TGTGCCAGCAGCTTAGCGGGAGGGGACAATGAGCAGTTCTTC. Based on the CDR3 plus reference TRBV7-9 and TRBJ2-1, the full variable domain is DTGVSQNPRHKITKRGQNVTFRCDPISEHNRLYWYRQTLGQGPEFLTYFQNEAQLEKSRLLSDRFSAERPKGSFSTLEIQRTEQGDSAMYLCASSLAGGDNEQFFGPGTRLTVL.

The chain employs TRBV29-1 and TRBJ2-7, with 12 bases matching TRBD1. The length of the CDR3 is 17 residues. CDR1 is SQVTM and CDR2 is ANQGSEA in the germline V gene. V lost 0 bases, J lost 5 bases, and 11 bases stayed unmatched. As DNA, the CDR3 is TGCAGCGTTGAAGAGAGAGGAACCGGGACAGGGGGCCACGAGCAGTACTTC. This gives the protein CSVEERGTGTGGHEQYF.

The chain recombines TRBV25-1 with TRBJ1-1; weak D call: TRBD1 (5 bases). The CDR3 totals 14 residues. CDR1 MGHDK and CDR2 SYGVNS come from the germline V gene. V lost 6 bases to trimming and J lost 1 base, with 12 bases between them. CDR3 region: CASRILGTNTEAFF. The CDR3 DNA sequence: TGTGCCAGCAGAATACTGGGGACGAACACTGAAGCTTTCTTT. Together with reference TRBV25-1 and TRBJ1-1, the CDR3 gives the full variable domain: EADIYQTPRYLVIGTGKKITLECSQTMGHDKMYWYQQDPGMELHLIHYSYGVNSTEKGDLSSESTVSRIRTEHFPLTLESARPSHTSQYLCASRILGTNTEAFFGQGTRLTVV.

The chain uses TRBV7-9 and TRBJ1-2, with 10 bases fitting TRBD1. CDR1 is SEHNR and CDR2 is FQNEAQ in the germline V gene (reference sequence). Trimming cost V 5 bases and J 5 bases; bases outside gene matches: 8. This CDR3 spans 15 amino acids. Here the CDR3 reads CASSPGTGDWYGYTF. In DNA, the CDR3 is TGTGCCAGCAGCCCCGGGACAGGGGATTGGTATGGCTACACCTTC.

The chain combines TRBV4-3 with TRBJ2-3; 12 positions agree with TRBD1. Trimming took 5 bases from V and 6 from J; bases not matched to a gene: 12. This CDR3 region has 17 residues. Germline V lookup: CDR1 LGHNA, CDR2 YSLEER. CDR3 DNA sequence: TGCGCCAGCAGCAGCCCTCTCGGGGACAGGGGGCGGGATACGCAGTATTTT. This encodes CASSSPLGDRGRDTQYF.

The chain couples TRBV28 to TRBJ1-5; the match to TRBD1 covers 8 bases. Germline CDR1 is MDHEN and CDR2 is SYDVKM. J lost 4 bases, V lost 5 bases, and 7 bases had no gene match. This CDR3 contains 15 residues. CDR3 region: CASSPYGQGNQPQHF. In nucleotides, the CDR3 is TGTGCCAGCAGTCCCTATGGACAGGGTAATCAGCCCCAGCATTTT.

This clone is a singleton in its sample. This chain links TRBV15 with TRBJ1-2; D uncertain. The length of the CDR3 is 11 residues. The V gene lost 10 bases and the J gene lost 8 bases, with 14 bases spanning the gap. Germline values: CDR1 LNHNV, CDR2 YYDKDF (reference sequence). CDR3 coding DNA: TGTGCCATCAGAACGTACGGCGGCTACACCTTC. Translation gives CAIRTYGGYTF.